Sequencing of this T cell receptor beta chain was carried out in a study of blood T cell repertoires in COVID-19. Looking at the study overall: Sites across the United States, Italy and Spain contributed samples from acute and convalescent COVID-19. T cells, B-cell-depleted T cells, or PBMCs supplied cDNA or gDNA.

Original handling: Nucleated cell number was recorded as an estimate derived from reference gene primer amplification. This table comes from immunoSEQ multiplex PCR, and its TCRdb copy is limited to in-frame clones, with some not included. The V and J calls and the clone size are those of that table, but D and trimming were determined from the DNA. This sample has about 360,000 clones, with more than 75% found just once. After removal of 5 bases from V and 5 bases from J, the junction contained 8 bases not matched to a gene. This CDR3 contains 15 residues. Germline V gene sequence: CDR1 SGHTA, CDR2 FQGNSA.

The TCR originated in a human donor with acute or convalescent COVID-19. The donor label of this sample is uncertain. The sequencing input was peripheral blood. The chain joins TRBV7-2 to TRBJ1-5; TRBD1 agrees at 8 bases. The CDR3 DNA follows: TGTGCCAGCAGCCCTGGACAGGGCTGGGATCAGCCCCAGCATTTT. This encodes CASSPGQGWDQPQHF.